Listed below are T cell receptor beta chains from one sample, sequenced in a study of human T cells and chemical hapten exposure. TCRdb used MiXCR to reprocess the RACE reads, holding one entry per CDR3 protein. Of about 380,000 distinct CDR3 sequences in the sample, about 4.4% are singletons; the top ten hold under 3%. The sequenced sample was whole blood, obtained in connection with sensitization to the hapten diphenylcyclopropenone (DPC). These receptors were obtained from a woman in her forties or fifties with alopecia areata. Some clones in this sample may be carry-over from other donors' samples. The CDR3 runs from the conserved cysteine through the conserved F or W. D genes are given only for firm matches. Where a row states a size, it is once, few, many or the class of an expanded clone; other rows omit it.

TGCAGCGTCGGGCAGGGTGTCGATCAGCCCCAGCATTTT	CSVGQGVDQPQHF	many	.	TRBV29-1	TRBJ1-5	13
TGTGCCAGCAGTCCGGGACAGGGTGTGAATTCACCCCTCCACTTT	CASSPGQGVNSPLHF	many	TRBD1	TRBV3-1	TRBJ1-6	15
TGTGCCAGCAGCTCAGGACAGAATAATTCACCCCTCCACTTT	CASSSGQNNSPLHF	many	.	TRBV5-6	TRBJ1-6	14
TGTGCCATCAGTGGATCTAAAGGAGAGGTAGAGACCCAGTACTTC	CAISGSKGEVETQYF	few	.	TRBV10-3	TRBJ2-5	15
TGTGCCAGCAGCTTAGCGCAAAGGACACTTGGAAACACCATATATTTT	CASSLAQRTLGNTIYF	many	.	TRBV7-9	TRBJ1-3	16
TGTGCCAGCAGCCAAGAAGGGGGACTAGCGGGAGGGTTCAAGGATACGCAGTATTTT	CASSQEGGLAGGFKDTQYF	.	TRBD2	TRBV14	TRBJ2-3	19
TGCGCCAGCAGTCGAGGGATCGGCACCGGGGAGCTGTTTTTT	CASSRGIGTGELFF	many	.	TRBV4-3	TRBJ2-2	14
TGTGCCAGCAGCAGAGTAGGGACCTCCGCAGACTATGGCTACACCTTC	CASSRVGTSADYGYTF	many	.	TRBV3-1	TRBJ1-2	16
TGTGCCAGCAGCTCCCGGGGGGCCTCTGGAAACACCATATATTTT	CASSSRGASGNTIYF	few	.	TRBV12-3/TRBV12-4	TRBJ1-3	15
TGTGCCAGCAGTTACTCTGGACGGGGCAGCACAGATACGCAGTATTTT	CASSYSGRGSTDTQYF	few	.	TRBV6-5	TRBJ2-3	16